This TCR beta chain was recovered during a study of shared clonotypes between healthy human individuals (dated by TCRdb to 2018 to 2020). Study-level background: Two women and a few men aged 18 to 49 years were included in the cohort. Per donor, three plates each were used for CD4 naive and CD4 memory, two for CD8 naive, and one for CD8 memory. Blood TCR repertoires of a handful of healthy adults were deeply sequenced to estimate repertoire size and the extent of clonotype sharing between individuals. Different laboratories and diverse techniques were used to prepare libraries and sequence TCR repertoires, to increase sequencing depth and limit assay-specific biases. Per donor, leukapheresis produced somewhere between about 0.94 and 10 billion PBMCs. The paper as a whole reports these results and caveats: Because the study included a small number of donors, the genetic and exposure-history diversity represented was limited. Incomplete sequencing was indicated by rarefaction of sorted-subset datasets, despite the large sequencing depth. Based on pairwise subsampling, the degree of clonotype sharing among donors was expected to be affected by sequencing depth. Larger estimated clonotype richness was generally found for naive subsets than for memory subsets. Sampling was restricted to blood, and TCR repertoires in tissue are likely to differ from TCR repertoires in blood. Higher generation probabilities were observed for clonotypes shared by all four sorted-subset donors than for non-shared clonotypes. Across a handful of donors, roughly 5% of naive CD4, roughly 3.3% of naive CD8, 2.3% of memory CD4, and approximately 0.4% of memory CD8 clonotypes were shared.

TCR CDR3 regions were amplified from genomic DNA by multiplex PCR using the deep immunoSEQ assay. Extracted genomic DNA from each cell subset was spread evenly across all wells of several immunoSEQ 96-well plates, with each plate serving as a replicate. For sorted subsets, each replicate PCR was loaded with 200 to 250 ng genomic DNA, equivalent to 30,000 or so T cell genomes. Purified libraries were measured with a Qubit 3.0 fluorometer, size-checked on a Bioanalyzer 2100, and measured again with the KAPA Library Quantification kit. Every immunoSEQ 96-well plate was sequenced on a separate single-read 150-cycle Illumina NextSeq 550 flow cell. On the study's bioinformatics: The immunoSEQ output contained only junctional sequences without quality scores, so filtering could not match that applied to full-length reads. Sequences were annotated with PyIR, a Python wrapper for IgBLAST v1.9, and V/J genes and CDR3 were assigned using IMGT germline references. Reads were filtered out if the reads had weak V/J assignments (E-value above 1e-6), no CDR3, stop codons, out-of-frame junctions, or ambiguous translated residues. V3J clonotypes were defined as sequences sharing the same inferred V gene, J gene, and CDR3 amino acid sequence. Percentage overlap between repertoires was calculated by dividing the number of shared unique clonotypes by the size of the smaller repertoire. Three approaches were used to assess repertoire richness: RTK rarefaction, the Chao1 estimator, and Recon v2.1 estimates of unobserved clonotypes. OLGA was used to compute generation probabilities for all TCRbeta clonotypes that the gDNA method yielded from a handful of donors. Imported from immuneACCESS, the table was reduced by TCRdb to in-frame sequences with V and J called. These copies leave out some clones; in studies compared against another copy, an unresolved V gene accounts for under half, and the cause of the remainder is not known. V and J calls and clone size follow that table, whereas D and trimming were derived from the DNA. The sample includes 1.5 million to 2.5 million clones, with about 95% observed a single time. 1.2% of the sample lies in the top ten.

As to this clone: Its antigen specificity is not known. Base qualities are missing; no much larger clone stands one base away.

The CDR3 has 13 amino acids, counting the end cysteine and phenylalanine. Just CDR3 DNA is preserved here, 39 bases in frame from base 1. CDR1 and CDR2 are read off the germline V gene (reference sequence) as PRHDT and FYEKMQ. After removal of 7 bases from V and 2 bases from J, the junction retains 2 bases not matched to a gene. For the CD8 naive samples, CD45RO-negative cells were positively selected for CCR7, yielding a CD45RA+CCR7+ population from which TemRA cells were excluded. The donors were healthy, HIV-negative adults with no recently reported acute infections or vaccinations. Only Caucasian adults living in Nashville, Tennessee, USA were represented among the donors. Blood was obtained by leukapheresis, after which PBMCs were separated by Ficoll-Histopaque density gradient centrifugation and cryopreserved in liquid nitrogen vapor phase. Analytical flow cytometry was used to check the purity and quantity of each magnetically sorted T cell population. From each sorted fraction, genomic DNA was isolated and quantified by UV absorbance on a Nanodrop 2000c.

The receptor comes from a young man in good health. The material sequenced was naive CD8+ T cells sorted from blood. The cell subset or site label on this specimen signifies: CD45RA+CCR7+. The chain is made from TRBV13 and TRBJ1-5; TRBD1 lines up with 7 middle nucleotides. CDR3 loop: CASTQGGNQPQHF. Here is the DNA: TGTGCCAGCACCCAGGGGGGCAATCAGCCCCAGCATTTT.